Presented here are 8 T cell receptor beta chains from one specimen sequenced in a study of shared clonotypes between healthy human individuals. This table comes from immunoSEQ multiplex PCR, and its TCRdb copy is limited to in-frame clones, with some not included. The sample includes around 1.5 million clones, nearly 99% of them seen just once. Input material: naive CD4+ T cells sorted from blood. Sample subset: CD45RA+ positively selected. The receptor set was obtained from a man in his thirties or forties in good health.

This sequence joins TRBV28 and TRBJ1-2; D gene unclear. Germline V lookup: CDR1 MDHEN, CDR2 SYDVKM. There are 14 residues in the CDR3. Trimming removed 3 bases at V and 1 base at J, with 9 bases between. CDR3 nucleotide sequence: TGTGCCAGCAGTTTGGAAAACCTTAACTATGGCTACACCTTC. Translation gives CASSLENLNYGYTF.

This clone was observed a single time. This chain connects TRBV18 to TRBJ1-1; the D is unclear. Per the germline V gene, CDR1 is KGHSH and CDR2 is LQKENI. Trimming stripped 0 bases from V and 5 bases from J, with 10 bases between. The CDR3 loop spans 14 amino acids. Written as DNA, the CDR3 is TGTGCCAGCTCACCACCGAAGGGAAGGACTGAAGCTTTCTTT. It yields the protein CASSPPKGRTEAFF. Looking up the rest from reference TRBV18 and TRBJ1-1 gives the full variable domain: NAGVMQNPRHLVRRRGQEARLRCSPMKGHSHVYWYRQLPEEGLKFMVYLQKENIIDESGMPKERFSAEFPKEGPSILRIQQVVRGDSAAYFCASSPPKGRTEAFFGQGTRLTVV.

V and J are TRBV4-3 and TRBJ2-1; tentatively, D is TRBD2 (6 bases). V lost 1 base and J lost 4, with 20 bases in between. In germline, CDR1 is LGHNA, CDR2 YSLEER. This CDR3 comprises 18 residues. The CDR3 coding sequence is TGCGCCAGCAGCCAAGTTAACCCTGGCGGGATTTATTACAATGAGCAGTTCTTC. As protein: CASSQVNPGGIYYNEQFF.

The chain links TRBV7-9 to TRBJ2-7, with 7 bases identical to TRBD1. V gave up 5 bases and J gave up 3 bases; unmatched junction bases: 4. This CDR3 is 13 amino acids long. The germline V gene encodes CDR1 SEHNR and CDR2 FQNEAQ (reference sequence). The CDR3 coding sequence is TGTGCCAGCAGCCAGGACAGGATCTACGAGCAGTACTTC. Encoded protein: CASSQDRIYEQYF.

This chain joins TRBV7-9 and TRBJ1-1; D not certain. The CDR3 contains 12 residues. Germline V gene sequence: CDR1 SEHNR, CDR2 FQNEAQ (reference sequence). Trimming stripped 1 base from V and 7 bases from J, with 7 bases between. CDR3 sequence (DNA): TGTGCCAGCAGCTTAGAGCGGATTGAAGCTTTCTTT. Protein: CASSLERIEAFF.

J is TRBJ2-7 and V is TRBV6-6; TRBD1 agrees at 10 bases. The CDR3 has 15 amino acids. CDR1 MNHNY and CDR2 SVGAGI come from the germline V gene (reference sequence). V was pared by 5 bases and J by 5 bases, with 9 bases of the junction left unmatched. Written as DNA, the CDR3 is TGTGCCAGCAGTATGGACAGGGGGTACCGCGACGAGCAGTACTTC. Translated: CASSMDRGYRDEQYF.

The chain couples TRBV6-6 to TRBJ2-3; 7 nucleotides align to TRBD2. The CDR3 covers 14 residues. The V gene's germline CDR1 is MNHNY and CDR2 SVGAGI (reference sequence). Trimming cost V 3 bases and J 4 bases; bases outside gene matches: 4. CDR3 bases: TGTGCCAGCAGTTATGGGCTAGCGGCAGATACGCAGTATTTT. This gives the protein CASSYGLAADTQYF.

The gene calls are TRBV27 and TRBJ2-2; TRBD1 matches at 7 bases. In germline, CDR1 is MNHEY, CDR2 SMNVEV (reference sequence). The CDR3 loop spans 14 amino acids. With V trimmed by 5 bases and J by 6 bases, 6 bases remained unmatched. The DNA for the CDR3 is TGTGCCAGCAGTCGGACAGGCTGGGCCGGGGAGCTGTTTTTT. Its translation is CASSRTGWAGELFF.